This T cell receptor beta chain was found in a study of Graves' ophthalmopathy and Graves' hyperthyroidism. About the study: Before any treatment was given, at initial diagnosis, peripheral blood was collected.

This clonotype appeared many times. Its antigen is not known. Study-wide results and caveats: Cross-validated, the 13-signature model showed 87.88%/81.08% sensitivity/specificity, and 80%/75% in the test set. Predictions made by the model for ophthalmopathy progression reached under 71% sensitivity and about 72% specificity.

Clinical symptoms, serum thyroxine, TRAb, thyroid ultrasound and orbital computed tomography were relied on for diagnosis. Amplification targeted the TCR beta CDR3 regions, with RNA transcripts as the source material. RT-PCR was first run with HTBI primers, then multiplex PCR in a second round. TCRdb redid the calling of the multiplex PCR reads with MiXCR, one entry per CDR3 protein. The sample contains a few hundred thousand distinct CDR3 sequences, approximately 17% of which appear only once. CDR1 LNHDA and CDR2 SQIVND come from the germline V gene (reference sequence). The V end lost 4 bases, the J end lost 8 bases, and 18 bases lay between the germline ends. The CDR3 loop spans 15 amino acids.

This chain connects TRBV19 to TRBJ1-5; D ambiguous. Sequenced sample: peripheral blood. The clonotype originates from an adult woman with stable Graves' hyperthyroidism. The CDR3 sequence: CASSNDAQDLKPQHF. The DNA for the CDR3 is TGTGCCAGTAGTAACGATGCTCAGGACCTTAAGCCCCAGCATTTT.